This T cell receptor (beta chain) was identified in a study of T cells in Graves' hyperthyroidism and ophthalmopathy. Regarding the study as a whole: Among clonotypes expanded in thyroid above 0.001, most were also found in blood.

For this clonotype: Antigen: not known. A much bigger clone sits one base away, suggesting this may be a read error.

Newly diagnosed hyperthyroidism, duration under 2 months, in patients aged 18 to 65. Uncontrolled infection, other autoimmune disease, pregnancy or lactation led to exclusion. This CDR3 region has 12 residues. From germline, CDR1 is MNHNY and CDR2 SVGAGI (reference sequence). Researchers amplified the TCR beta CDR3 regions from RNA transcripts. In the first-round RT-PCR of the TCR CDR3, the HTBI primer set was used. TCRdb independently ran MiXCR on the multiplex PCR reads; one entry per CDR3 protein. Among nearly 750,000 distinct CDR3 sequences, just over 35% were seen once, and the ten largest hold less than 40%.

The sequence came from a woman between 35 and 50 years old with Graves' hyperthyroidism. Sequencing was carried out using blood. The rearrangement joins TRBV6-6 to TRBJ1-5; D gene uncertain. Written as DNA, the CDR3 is TGTGCCGGCAGGCTAGGCGATCAGCCCCAGCATTTT. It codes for CAGRLGDQPQHF.